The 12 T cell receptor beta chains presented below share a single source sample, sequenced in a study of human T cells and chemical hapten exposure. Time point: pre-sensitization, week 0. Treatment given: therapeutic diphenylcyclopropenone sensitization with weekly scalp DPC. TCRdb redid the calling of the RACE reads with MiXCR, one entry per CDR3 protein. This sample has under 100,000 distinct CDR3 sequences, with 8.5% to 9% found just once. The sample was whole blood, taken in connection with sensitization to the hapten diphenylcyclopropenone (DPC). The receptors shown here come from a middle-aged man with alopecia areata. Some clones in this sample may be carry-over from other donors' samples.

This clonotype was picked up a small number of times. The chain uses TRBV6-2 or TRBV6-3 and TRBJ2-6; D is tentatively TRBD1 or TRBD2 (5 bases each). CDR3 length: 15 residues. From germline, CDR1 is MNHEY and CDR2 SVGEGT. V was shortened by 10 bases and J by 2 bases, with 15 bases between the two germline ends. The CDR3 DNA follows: TGTGCCACAAAGTCCAGGGAGACTGGGGCCAACGTCCTGACTTTC. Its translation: CATKSRETGANVLTF.

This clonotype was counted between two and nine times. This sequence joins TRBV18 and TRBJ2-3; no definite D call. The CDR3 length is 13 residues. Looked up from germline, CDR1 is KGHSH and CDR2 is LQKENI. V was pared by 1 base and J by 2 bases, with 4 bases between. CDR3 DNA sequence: TGTGCCAGCTCACCACGGGACACAGATACGCAGTATTTT. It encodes CASSPRDTDTQYF.

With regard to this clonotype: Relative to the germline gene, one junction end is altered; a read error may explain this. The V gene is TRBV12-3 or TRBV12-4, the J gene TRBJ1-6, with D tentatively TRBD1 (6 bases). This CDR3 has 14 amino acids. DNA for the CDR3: TGTGCCAGCAGTCGAGGGGGGGTGAGTTCACCCATCCACTTT. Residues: CASSRGGVSSPIHF.

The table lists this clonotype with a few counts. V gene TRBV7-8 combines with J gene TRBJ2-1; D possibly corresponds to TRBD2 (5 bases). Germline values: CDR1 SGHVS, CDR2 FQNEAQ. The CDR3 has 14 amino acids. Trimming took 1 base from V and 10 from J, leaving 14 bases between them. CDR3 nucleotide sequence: TGTGCCAGCAGCTTAGGCCCCCTGCGAGGGGAGCAGTTCTTC. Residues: CASSLGPLRGEQFF.

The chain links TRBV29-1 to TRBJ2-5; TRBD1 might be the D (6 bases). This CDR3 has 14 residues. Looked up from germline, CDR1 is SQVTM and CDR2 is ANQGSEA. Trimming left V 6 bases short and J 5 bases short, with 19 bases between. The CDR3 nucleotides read TGCAGCGTCGTGGCGGCAGGGGCTGGGGAGACCCAGTACTTC. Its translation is CSVVAAGAGETQYF.

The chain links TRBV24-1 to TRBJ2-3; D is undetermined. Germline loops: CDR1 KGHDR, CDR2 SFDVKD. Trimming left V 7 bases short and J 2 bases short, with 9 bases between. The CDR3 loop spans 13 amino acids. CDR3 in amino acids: CATRDDVTDTQYF. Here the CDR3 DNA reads TGTGCCACCAGGGACGACGTCACAGATACGCAGTATTTT.

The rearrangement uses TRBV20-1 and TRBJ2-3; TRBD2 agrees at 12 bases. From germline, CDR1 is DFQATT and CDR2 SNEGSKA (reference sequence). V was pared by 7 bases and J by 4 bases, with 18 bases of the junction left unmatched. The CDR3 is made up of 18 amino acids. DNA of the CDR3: TGCAGTGGTTTGGGACTAGCGGGTCTAGGTTCTGGCGCAGATACGCAGTATTTT. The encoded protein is CSGLGLAGLGSGADTQYF.

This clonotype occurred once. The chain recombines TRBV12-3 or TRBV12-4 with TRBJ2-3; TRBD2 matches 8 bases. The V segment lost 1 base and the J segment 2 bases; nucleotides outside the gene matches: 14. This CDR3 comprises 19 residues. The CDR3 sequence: CASSLELADSLFFTDTQYF. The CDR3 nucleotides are TGTGCCAGCAGTTTAGAACTAGCGGACTCACTATTCTTCACAGATACGCAGTATTTT.

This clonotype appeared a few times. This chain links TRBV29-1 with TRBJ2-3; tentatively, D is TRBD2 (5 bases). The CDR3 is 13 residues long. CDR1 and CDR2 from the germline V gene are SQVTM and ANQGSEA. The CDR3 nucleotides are TGCTCCAGTCTCTCGGGATGGCCAGATACGCAGTATTTT. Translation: CSSLSGWPDTQYF.

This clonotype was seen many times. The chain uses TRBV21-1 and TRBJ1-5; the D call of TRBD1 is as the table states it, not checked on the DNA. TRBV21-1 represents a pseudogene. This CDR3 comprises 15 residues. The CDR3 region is CASSKRRGDNQPQHF. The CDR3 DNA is TGTGCCAGCAGCAAAAGGAGGGGCGACAATCAGCCCCAGCATTTT.

The CDR3 sequence: CASGETRGTDNSPLHF. The CDR3 region has the DNA TGTGCCAGCGGAGAAACCCGAGGGACAGATAATTCACCCCTCCACTTT. The chain joins TRBV6-2 or TRBV6-3 to TRBJ1-6; 7 bases are shared with TRBD1. The CDR3 runs to 16 residues. Losses at the gene ends were 8 bases for V and 5 bases for J; bases not matched to a gene: 12. Germline V CDR1 and CDR2: MNHEY, SVGEGT.

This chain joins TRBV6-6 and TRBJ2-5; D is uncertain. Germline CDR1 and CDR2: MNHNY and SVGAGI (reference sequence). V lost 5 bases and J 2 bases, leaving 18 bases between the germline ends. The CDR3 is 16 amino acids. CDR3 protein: CASSHWVNTRQETQYF. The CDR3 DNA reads TGTGCCAGCAGTCATTGGGTAAACACCCGACAAGAGACCCAGTACTTC.